The T cell receptor (beta chain) described here comes from a study of shared clonotypes between healthy human individuals (dated by TCRdb to the early 2020s). In terms of the full investigation: A few men and a couple of women, aged 18 to 49 years, made up the cohort. For each donor, three plates each were used for CD4 naive and CD4 memory, two plates were used for CD8 naive, and one plate was used for CD8 memory. To estimate repertoire size and how much clonotypes are shared between individuals, the study performed deep sequencing of blood TCR repertoires from roughly five healthy adults. To increase sequencing depth and limit assay-specific biases, TCR repertoire library preparation and sequencing were carried out by different laboratories using diverse techniques. Each donor's leukapheresis produced roughly between roughly 0.85 and 9.5 billion PBMCs.

Regarding this clone: This clone's antigen is unknown. The record has no base qualities; no much larger clone is one base away.

TCR CDR3 regions were amplified from genomic DNA by multiplex PCR using the deep immunoSEQ assay. Genomic DNA extracted from each cell subset was distributed evenly over all wells of several immunoSEQ 96-well plates, and each plate served as one replicate. Each replicate PCR for sorted subsets received 200 ng genomic DNA, equal to tens of thousands of T cell genomes. Purified libraries were measured with a Qubit 3.0 fluorometer, size-checked on a Bioanalyzer 2100, and measured again with the KAPA Library Quantification kit. Each immunoSEQ 96-well plate was sequenced on its own single-read 150-cycle Illumina NextSeq 550 flow cell. The original methods were these. Because the immunoSEQ output included only junctional sequences and no quality scores, the filtering could not be the same as the filtering used for full-length reads. To assign V/J genes and CDR3, sequences were annotated using PyIR, a Python wrapper for IgBLAST v1.9, with IMGT germline references. Reads with weak V/J assignments (E-value above 1e-6), missing CDR3, stop codons, out-of-frame junctions, or ambiguous translated residues were removed. A V3J clonotype was defined by an identical inferred V gene, J gene, and CDR3 amino acid sequence. To compute the percentage overlap between repertoires, the number of shared unique clonotypes was divided by the size of the smaller repertoire. RTK rarefaction, the Chao1 estimator, and Recon v2.1 estimates of unobserved clonotypes were used to assess repertoire richness. Generation probabilities were computed with OLGA for all TCRbeta clonotypes obtained by the gDNA method from several donors. TCRdb took this table from immuneACCESS and kept in-frame rearrangements with V and J called. Such tables lack part of the clones; where checked against another copy, unresolved V genes explain under half of the gap, and the rest is unexplained. V, J and clone size derive from that table, while D and trimming were established from the DNA sequence. Across this sample there are millions of clones, with about 92% seen only once. The ten largest clonotypes hold 0.39% of the sample.

General findings and caveats noted by the study authors: Because the study included only a small number of donors, the genetic and exposure-history diversity represented was limited. Pairwise subsampling indicated that sequencing depth was expected to affect the degree of clonotype sharing among donors. Higher generation probabilities were observed for clonotypes shared by all four sorted-subset donors than for non-shared clonotypes. Sampling was restricted to blood, and TCR repertoires in tissues likely differ from the TCR repertoires found in blood. Naive subsets generally had larger estimated clonotype richness than memory subsets did. Approximately 5% of naive CD4, 3.5% of naive CD8, approximately 2% of memory CD4, and 0.4% of memory CD8 clonotypes were shared across a few donors. Rarefaction of sorted-subset datasets indicated incomplete sequencing despite the large sequencing depth.

The donors were healthy, HIV-negative adults who had no recently reported acute infections or vaccinations. Every donor was a Caucasian adult living in Nashville, Tennessee, USA. CD4+ T cells were enriched by magnetic negative selection; naive cells were then positively selected on CD45RA, and the negative fraction formed the memory subset. Blood was collected by leukapheresis, and PBMCs were isolated by Ficoll-Histopaque density gradient centrifugation and then cryopreserved in liquid nitrogen vapor phase. Purity and quantity of every magnetically sorted T cell population were checked by analytical flow cytometry. From each sorted fraction, genomic DNA was isolated and quantified by UV absorbance on a Nanodrop 2000c. For CDR1 and CDR2, the germline V gene lists MNHEY and SVGAGI. From the cysteine up to the phenylalanine, the CDR3 has a length of 13 residues. Only the CDR3 DNA is retained, 39 bases long and in frame from the first base.

The sequencing input was naive CD4+ T cells from PBMCs. The sample's cell subset or site label, in plain terms: CD45RA+ positively selected. This clonotype was obtained from a man aged 18 to 30 in good health. Some clones in this sample may be carry-over from other donors' samples. The chain was built from TRBV6-5 and TRBJ2-5; a stretch of 8 junction bases matches TRBD2. The end of the DNA fits TRBJ2-7 better, so the J call may be wrong. The base sequence is TGTGCCAGCAGTGTACGGGAGGGCCACGAGCAGTACTTC. This translates into CASSVREGHEQYF.